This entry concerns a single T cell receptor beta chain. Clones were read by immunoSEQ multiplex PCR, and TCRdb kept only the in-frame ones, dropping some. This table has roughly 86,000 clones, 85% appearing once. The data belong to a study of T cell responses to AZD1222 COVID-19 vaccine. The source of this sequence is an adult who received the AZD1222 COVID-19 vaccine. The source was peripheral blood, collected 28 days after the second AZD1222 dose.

The CDR3 protein is CASRVRDITDTQYF. The DNA of the CDR3 is TGTGCCAGCAGGGTTCGCGACATCACAGATACGCAGTATTTT. This chain joins TRBV2 and TRBJ2-3, with no clear D. The CDR3 covers 14 residues. The germline V gene has CDR1 SNHLY and CDR2 FYNNEI. V was shortened by 6 bases and J by 2 bases, with 12 bases between the two germline ends.